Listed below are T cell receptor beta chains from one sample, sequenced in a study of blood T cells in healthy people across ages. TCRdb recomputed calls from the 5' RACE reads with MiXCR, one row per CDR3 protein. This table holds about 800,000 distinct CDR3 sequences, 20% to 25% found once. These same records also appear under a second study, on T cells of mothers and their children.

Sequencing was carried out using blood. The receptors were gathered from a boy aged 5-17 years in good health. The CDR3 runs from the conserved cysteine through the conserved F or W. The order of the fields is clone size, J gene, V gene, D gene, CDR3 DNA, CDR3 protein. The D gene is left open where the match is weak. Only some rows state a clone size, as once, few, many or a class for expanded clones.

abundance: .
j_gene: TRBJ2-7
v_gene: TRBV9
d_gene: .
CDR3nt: TGTGCCAGCAGCGAGACAGGTCCAACGGACCACGAGCAGTACTTC
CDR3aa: CASSETGPTDHEQYF

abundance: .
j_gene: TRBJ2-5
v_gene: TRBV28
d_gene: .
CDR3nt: TGTGCCAGCAGGGCTTACCCGGGCAGTACCCAGTACTTC
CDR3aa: CASRAYPGSTQYF

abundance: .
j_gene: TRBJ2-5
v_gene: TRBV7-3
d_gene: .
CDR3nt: TGTGCCAGCAGCGCCTCCGGTTGGGGGGGCGTTGAGACCCAGTACTTC
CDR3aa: CASSASGWGGVETQYF

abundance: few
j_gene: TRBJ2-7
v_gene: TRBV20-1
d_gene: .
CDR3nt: TGCAGTGCTAGGAAGGGGACAGCGGGGGACTTTCACGAGCAGTACTTC
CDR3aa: CSARKGTAGDFHEQYF

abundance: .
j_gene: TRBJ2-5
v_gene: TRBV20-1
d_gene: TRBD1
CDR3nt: TGCAGTGCTAGAAACCCGGTCGACAGGGGGCAGTACTTC
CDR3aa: CSARNPVDRGQYF

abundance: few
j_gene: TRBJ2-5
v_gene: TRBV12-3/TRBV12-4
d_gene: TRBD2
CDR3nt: TGTGCCAGCAGTTCTAAACTAGCGGCGCAAGAGACCCAGTACTTC
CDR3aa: CASSSKLAAQETQYF

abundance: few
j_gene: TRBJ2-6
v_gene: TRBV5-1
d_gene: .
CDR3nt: TGCGCCAGCAGCCCGGATGGACGGAGCTCTGGGGCCAACGTCCTGACTTTC
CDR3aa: CASSPDGRSSGANVLTF

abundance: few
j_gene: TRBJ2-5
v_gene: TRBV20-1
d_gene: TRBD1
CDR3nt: TGCAGTGCGCCGGACAGGGGAGAGACCCAGTACTTC
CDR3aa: CSAPDRGETQYF

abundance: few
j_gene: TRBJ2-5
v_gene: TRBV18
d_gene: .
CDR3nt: TGTGCCAGCTCACCGACAACGGGAGAAGAGACCCAGTACTTC
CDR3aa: CASSPTTGEETQYF

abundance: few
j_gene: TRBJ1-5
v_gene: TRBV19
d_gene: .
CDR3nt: TGTGCCAGTAGTAGGACAGATTATAGCAATCAGCCCCAGCATTTT
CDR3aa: CASSRTDYSNQPQHF

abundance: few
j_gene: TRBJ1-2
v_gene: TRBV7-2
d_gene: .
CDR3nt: TGTGCCAGCAGCCCCCGAGGTAGCCTTCGGAGAGGCTACACCTTC
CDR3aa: CASSPRGSLRRGYTF

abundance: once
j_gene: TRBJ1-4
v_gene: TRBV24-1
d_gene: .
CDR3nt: TGTGCCACCAGTGATACGACAGCGGCTAATGAAAAACTGTTTTTT
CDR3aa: CATSDTTAANEKLFF

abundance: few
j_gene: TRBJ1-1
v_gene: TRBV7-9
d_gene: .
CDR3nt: TGTGCCAGCAGCCAACCGGCGGGGGACACTGAAGCTTTCTTT
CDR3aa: CASSQPAGDTEAFF

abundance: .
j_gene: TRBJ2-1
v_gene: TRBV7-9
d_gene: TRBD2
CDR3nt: TGTACCAGCAGCTTATGGACCGGGAGGAGGTACAATGAGCAGTTCTTC
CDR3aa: CTSSLWTGRRYNEQFF

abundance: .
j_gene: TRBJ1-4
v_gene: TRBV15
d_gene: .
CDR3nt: TGTGCCACCAGCAGGGCTGGTTGGGATATTGAAAAACTGTTTTTT
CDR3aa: CATSRAGWDIEKLFF

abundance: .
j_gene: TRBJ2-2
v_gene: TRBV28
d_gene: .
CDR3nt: TGTGCCAGCAGTTTAGGTTGGGGGGACACCGGGGAGCTGTTTTTT
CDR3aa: CASSLGWGDTGELFF

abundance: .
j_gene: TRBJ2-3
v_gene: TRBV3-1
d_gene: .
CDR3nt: TGTGCCAGCAGCCTCGGACAGCGGCGCACAGACACGCAGTATTTT
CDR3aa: CASSLGQRRTDTQYF

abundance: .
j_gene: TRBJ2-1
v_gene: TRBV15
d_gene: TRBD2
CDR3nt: TGTGCCACCAGCTTCCCCGGGACTAGCTCCTACAATGAGCAGTTCTTC
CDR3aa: CATSFPGTSSYNEQFF

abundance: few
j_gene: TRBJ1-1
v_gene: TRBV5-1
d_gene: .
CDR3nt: TGCGCCAGCAGCTTCTTCTCGGGGATGAACACTGAAGCTTTCTTT
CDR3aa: CASSFFSGMNTEAFF

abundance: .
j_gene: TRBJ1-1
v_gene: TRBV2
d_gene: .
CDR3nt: TGTGCCAGCAGTGATGGGGCCCTAAACACTGAAGCTTTCTTT
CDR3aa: CASSDGALNTEAFF

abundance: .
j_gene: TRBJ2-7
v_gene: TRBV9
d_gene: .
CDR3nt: TGTGCCAGCAGCGTAGAGGGGGCGGGATACGAGCAGTACTTC
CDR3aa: CASSVEGAGYEQYF

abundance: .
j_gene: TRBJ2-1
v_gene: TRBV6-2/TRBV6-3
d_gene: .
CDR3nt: TGTGCCGGGGTCCCAGGGGTTACCAACCCCAGCTCCTACAATGAGCAGTTCTTC
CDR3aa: CAGVPGVTNPSSYNEQFF

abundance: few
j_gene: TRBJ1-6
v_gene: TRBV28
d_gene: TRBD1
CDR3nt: TGTGCCAGCAGTTTGACAGGGGATGGTTCACCCCTCCACTTT
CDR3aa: CASSLTGDGSPLHF

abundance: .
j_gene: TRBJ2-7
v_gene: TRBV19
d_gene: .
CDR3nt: TGTGCCAGTAGTATAGGAACAGTGGCGGGCTACGAGCAGTACTTC
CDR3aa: CASSIGTVAGYEQYF

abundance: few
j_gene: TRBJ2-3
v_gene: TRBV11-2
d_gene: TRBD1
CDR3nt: TGTGCCAGCAGCTTAGATTGGAGACAGGGAGATACGCAGTATTTT
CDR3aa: CASSLDWRQGDTQYF

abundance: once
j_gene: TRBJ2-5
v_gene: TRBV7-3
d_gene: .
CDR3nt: TGTGCCAGCAGCAAAAATGGCCCTTTGGAGGGGGAGACCCAGTACTTC
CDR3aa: CASSKNGPLEGETQYF

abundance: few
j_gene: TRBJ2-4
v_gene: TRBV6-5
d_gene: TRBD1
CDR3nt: TGTGCCAGCAGCAACACAGGGGACGACAAAAACATTCAGTACTTC
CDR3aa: CASSNTGDDKNIQYF

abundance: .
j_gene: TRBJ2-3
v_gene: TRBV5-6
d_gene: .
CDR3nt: TGTGCCAGCAGCTTATCAGGCGGGATCGGAAATACGCAGTATTTT
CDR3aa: CASSLSGGIGNTQYF

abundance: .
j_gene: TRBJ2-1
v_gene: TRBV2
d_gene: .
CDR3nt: TGTGCCAGCAGCCGAGGTCACGGACCAATAATTTACAATGAGCAGTTCTTC
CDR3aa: CASSRGHGPIIYNEQFF

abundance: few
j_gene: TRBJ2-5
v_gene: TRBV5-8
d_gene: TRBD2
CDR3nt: TGTGCCAGCAGCTTGGAGATAGCGGGGAGAGAGACCCAGTACTTC
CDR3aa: CASSLEIAGRETQYF

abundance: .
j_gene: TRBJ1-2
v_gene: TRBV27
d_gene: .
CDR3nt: TGTGCCAGCAGTCTCTCACAGGCTTTTAACTATGGCTACACCTTC
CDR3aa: CASSLSQAFNYGYTF

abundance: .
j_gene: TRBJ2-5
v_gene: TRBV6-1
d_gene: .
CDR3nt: TGTGCCAGCAGCGAAACAGGTTCCGGGACATTATTCCAAGAGACCCAGTACTTC
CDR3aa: CASSETGSGTLFQETQYF

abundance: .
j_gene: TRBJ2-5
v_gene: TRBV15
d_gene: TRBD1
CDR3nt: TGTGCCACCAGCAGAAACTACAAGGGACAGGGATCGGAGACCCAGTACTTC
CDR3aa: CATSRNYKGQGSETQYF

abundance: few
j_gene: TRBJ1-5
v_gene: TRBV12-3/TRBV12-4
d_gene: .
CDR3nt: TGTGCCAGCATGGACGGAAGCAATCAGCCCCAGCATTTT
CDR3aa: CASMDGSNQPQHF

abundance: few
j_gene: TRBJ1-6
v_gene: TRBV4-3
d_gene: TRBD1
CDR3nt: TGCGCCAGCAGCCAAGATACGATAGGGGGCGGGAACTCCTATAATTCACCCCTCCACTTT
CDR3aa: CASSQDTIGGGNSYNSPLHF

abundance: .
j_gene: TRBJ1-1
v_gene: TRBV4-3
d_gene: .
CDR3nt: TGCGCCAGCAGCCAAGGATTTCGGACCACTGAAGCTTTCTTT
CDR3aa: CASSQGFRTTEAFF

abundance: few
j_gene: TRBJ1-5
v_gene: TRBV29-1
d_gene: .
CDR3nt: TGCAGCGTCAAACTGGGGGTAGGTCAGCCCCAGCATTTT
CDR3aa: CSVKLGVGQPQHF

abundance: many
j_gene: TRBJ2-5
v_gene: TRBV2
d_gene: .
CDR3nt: TGTGCCAGCAGTGTTGCCGAGACCCAGTACTTC
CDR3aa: CASSVAETQYF

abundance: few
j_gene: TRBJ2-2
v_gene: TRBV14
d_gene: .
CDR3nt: TGTGCCAGCAGCCAAGTCTGGGGAGTCGGGGAGCTGTTTTTT
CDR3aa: CASSQVWGVGELFF